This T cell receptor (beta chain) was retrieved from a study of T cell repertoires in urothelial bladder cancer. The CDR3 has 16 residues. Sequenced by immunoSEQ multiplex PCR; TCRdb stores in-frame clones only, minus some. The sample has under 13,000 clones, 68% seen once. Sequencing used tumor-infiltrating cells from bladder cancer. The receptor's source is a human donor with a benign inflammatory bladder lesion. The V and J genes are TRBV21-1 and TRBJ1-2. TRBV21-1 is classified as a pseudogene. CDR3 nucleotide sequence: TGTGCCAGCAGGAGACATCCCGTAGAGGCCTCTAGAGGCTACACCTTC. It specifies CASRRHPVEASRGYTF.